The TCR beta chain described here comes from a study of blood T cell repertoires in COVID-19. Study context: PBMCs, B-cell-depleted T cells, or T cells provided the cDNA or gDNA that made up the material.

With 4 bases removed from V and 5 bases from J, the gap between germline ends came to 12 bases. Germline loops: CDR1 SGHDT, CDR2 YYEEEE. This CDR3 spans 14 amino acids. The data were produced by immunoSEQ multiplex PCR, yet TCRdb's version contains in-frame clones alone and is incomplete. Of 150,000 to 200,000 clones in the sample, roughly 90% are singletons; the top ten hold approximately 11%. This sequence originates from a woman in her fifties or sixties with COVID-19, enrolled during active disease. Sequencing was performed on peripheral blood. The genes are TRBV5-6 and TRBJ1-4; unclear D gene. The CDR3 here is CASSTRVVNEKLFF. CDR3 DNA: TGTGCCAGCAGCACACGGGTTGTGAATGAAAAACTGTTTTTT.